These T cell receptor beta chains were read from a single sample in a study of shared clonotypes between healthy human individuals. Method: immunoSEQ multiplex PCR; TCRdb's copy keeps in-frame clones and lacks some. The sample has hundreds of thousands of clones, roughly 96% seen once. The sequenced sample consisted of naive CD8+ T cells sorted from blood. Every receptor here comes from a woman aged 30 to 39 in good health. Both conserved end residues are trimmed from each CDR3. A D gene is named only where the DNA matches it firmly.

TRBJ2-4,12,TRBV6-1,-,ASSDKLAQNIQY
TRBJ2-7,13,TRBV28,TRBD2,ASRAGSGNSYEQY
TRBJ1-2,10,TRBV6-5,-,ASREGNYGYT
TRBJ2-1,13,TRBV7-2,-,ASSPGRSSYNEQF
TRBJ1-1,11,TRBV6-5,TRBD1,ASSRQGNTEAF
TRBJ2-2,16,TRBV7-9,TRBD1,ASSLLGPGQGDTGELF
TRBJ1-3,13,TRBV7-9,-,ASSLGESSGNTIY
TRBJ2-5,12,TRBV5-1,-,ASKAGQDWETQY
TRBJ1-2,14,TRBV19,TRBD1,ASSSPGTGDNYGYT
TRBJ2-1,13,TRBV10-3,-,AISEKWEPYNEQF
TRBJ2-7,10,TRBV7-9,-,ASSSTNYEQY
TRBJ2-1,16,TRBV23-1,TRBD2,ASRREVEVLSSYNEQF
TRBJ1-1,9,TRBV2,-,ASRPQTEAF
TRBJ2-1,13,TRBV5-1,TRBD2,ASSAGLAGEDEQF
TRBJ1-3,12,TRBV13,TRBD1,ASSLGQGRNTIY
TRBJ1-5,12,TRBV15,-,ATSRDWVQAAQH
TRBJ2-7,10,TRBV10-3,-,ATRHGSYEQY
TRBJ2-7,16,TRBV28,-,ASSSTGGAGGTSYEQY
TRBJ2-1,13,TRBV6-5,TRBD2,ASSYGVAGGNEQF